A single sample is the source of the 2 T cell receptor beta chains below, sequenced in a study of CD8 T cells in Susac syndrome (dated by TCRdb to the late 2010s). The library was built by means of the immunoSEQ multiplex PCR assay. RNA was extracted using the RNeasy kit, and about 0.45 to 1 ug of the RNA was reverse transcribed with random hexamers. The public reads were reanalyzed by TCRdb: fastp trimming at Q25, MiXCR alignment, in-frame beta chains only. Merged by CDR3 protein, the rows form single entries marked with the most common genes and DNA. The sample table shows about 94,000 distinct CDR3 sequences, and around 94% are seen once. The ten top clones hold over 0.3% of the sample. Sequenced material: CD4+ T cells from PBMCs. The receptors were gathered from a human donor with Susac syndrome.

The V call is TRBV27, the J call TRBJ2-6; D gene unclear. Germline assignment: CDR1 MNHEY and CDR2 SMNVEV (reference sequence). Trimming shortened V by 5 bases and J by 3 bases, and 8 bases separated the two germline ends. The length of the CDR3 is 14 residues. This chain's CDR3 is CASSRFFGANVLTF. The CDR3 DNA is TGTGCCAGCAGTCGGTTCTTTGGGGCCAACGTCCTGACTTTC.

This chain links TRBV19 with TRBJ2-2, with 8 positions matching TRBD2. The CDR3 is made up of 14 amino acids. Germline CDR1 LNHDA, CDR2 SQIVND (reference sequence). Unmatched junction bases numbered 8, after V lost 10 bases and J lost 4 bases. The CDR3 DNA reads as TGTGCCACCTCGATAGCGGGGATCACCGGGGAGCTGTTTTTT. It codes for CATSIAGITGELFF.